A selection of T cell receptor beta chains follows, all from one sample in a study of cytomegalovirus exposure and HLA in healthy donors. Assay used: immunoSEQ multiplex PCR; TCRdb lists only in-frame clones, some missing. The sample includes some 130,000 clones, around 63% of them seen just once. Sequenced sample: PBMCs. These receptors were obtained from a human donor in good health. CDR3s include the opening cysteine and the closing phenylalanine or tryptophan. D genes are given only for firm matches. Rows may omit the clone size; those that give it use once, few, many or a size class.

d_call | j_call | v_call | clone_size | cdr3_aa | cdr3_nt
. | TRBJ2-7 | TRBV5-1 | . | CASSLPQDRREYEQYF | TGCGCCAGCAGCTTACCCCAGGACAGGCGGGAATACGAGCAGTACTTC
. | TRBJ1-5 | TRBV15 | . | CATSRVAENQPQHF | TGTGCCACCAGCAGAGTGGCGGAAAATCAGCCCCAGCATTTT
TRBD1 | TRBJ1-2 | TRBV28 | few | CASTTGQGAYGYTF | TGTGCCAGCACCACCGGACAGGGGGCTTATGGCTACACCTTC
. | TRBJ1-1 | TRBV7-2 | . | CASSLAGLASIEAFF | TGTGCCAGCAGCTTAGCTGGGTTAGCTTCTATCGAAGCTTTCTTT
. | TRBJ2-7 | TRBV7-2 | once | CASSLRGGHEQYF | TGTGCCAGCAGCTTAAGGGGAGGCCACGAGCAGTACTTC
. | TRBJ1-4 | TRBV27 | . | CASAAATNEKLFF | TGTGCCAGCGCGGCAGCTACTAATGAAAAACTGTTTTTT
TRBD1 | TRBJ2-7 | TRBV27 | few | CASSRQGAFSYEQYF | TGTGCCAGCAGTCGACAGGGGGCGTTCTCCTACGAGCAGTACTTC
. | TRBJ2-7 | TRBV7-9 | . | CASSPPLDYEQYF | TGTGCCAGCAGCCCTCCGCTAGACTACGAGCAGTACTTC
. | TRBJ2-1 | TRBV10-1 | few | CASSECVYGPDNEQFF | TGCGCCAGCAGTGAGTGTGTATATGGGCCCGACAATGAGCAGTTCTTC
. | TRBJ2-5 | TRBV2 | . | CASSELGAGGETQYF | TGTGCCAGCAGTGAACTGGGGGCAGGCGGGGAGACCCAGTACTTC
. | TRBJ2-4 | TRBV15 | . | CATSREGGAVNIQYF | TGTGCCACCAGCAGAGAGGGGGGGGCTGTGAACATTCAGTACTTC
TRBD2 | TRBJ2-7 | TRBV7-6 | . | CASSPRTSGSSYEQYF | TGTGCCAGCAGCCCCCGGACTAGCGGGAGCTCCTACGAGCAGTACTTC
. | TRBJ2-7 | TRBV6-1 | . | CASTDTTGSYEQYF | TGTGCCAGCACCGACACGACAGGCTCCTACGAGCAGTACTTC
TRBD1 | TRBJ1-2 | TRBV6-5 | . | CASRRGQGHGYTF | TGTGCCAGCAGAAGGGGACAGGGACATGGCTACACCTTC
TRBD1 | TRBJ2-1 | TRBV6-5 | . | CASSDRANEQFF | TGTGCCAGCAGCGACAGGGCGAATGAGCAGTTCTTC
. | TRBJ2-7 | TRBV5-6 | once | CASSLMDMKQYF | TGTGCCAGCAGCTTGATGGACATGAAGCAGTACTTC
TRBD2 | TRBJ2-1 | TRBV7-7 | . | CASSAGLAGGTGVPGEQFF | TGTGCCAGCAGCGCCGGACTAGCGGGAGGGACGGGTGTGCCGGGTGAGCAGTTCTTC
. | TRBJ2-3 | TRBV28 | . | CASSFRGSDTQYF | TGTGCCAGCAGTTTCAGGGGATCAGATACGCAGTATTTT
TRBD1 | TRBJ1-1 | TRBV9 | . | CASSAGRGPNTEAFF | TGTGCCAGCAGCGCAGGTAGGGGGCCGAACACTGAAGCTTTCTTT
TRBD2 | TRBJ2-3 | TRBV6-1 | . | CASGSGRAEDTQYF | TGTGCCAGCGGGAGCGGGAGGGCCGAGGATACGCAGTATTTT
. | TRBJ2-1 | TRBV5-1 | . | CASSSTGGPNEQFF | TGCGCCAGCAGCTCCACTGGAGGACCCAATGAGCAGTTCTTC
TRBD1 | TRBJ2-5 | TRBV7-9 | . | CASSLRRDRETQYF | TGTGCCAGCAGCTTGCGCCGGGACAGGGAAACCCAGTACTTC
TRBD2 | TRBJ2-7 | TRBV9 | . | CASSGGGSDEQYF | TGTGCCAGCAGCGGCGGGGGGTCAGACGAGCAGTACTTC
. | TRBJ2-3 | TRBV9 | . | CASSVVSGDTQYF | TGTGCCAGCAGCGTAGTCTCCGGAGATACGCAGTATTTT
. | TRBJ1-1 | TRBV19 | few | CASSIVEMNTEAFF | TGTGCCAGTAGTATAGTTGAGATGAACACTGAAGCTTTCTTT
. | TRBJ1-2 | TRBV11-3 | once | CASSPGVGYGYTF | TGTGCCAGCAGCCCAGGGGTCGGCTATGGCTACACCTTC
. | TRBJ2-4 | TRBV2 | . | CASIEQTTQYF | TGTGCCAGCATAGAGCAAACCACTCAGTACTTC
. | TRBJ2-3 | TRBV11-3 | . | CASSGSSTDTQYF | TGTGCCAGTAGCGGCAGTAGCACAGATACGCAGTATTTT
. | TRBJ2-3 | TRBV1 | . | CTSSQDPTGRNTDTQYF | TGCACCAGCAGCCAAGATCCGACCGGGAGGAACACAGATACGCAGTATTTT
TRBD1 | TRBJ2-7 | TRBV6-5 | . | CASSSRRDRRSYEQYF | TGTGCCAGCAGTTCACGCCGGGACAGGCGCTCCTACGAGCAGTACTTC
. | TRBJ1-5 | TRBV29-1 | few | CSAAVTDTKPQHF | TGCAGCGCGGCTGTGACGGATACTAAGCCCCAGCATTTT
. | TRBJ2-7 | TRBV18 | . | CASSPPPRGLGVGEQYF | TGTGCCAGCTCACCACCCCCCCGAGGTCTGGGAGTAGGCGAGCAGTACTTC
TRBD2 | TRBJ2-1 | TRBV7-3 | . | CASSSLAGGSYNEQFF | TGTGCCAGCAGCTCCCTAGCGGGAGGTTCCTACAATGAGCAGTTCTTC
. | TRBJ2-7 | TRBV29-1 | . | CSVDVDSDVRPYEQYF | TGCAGCGTTGACGTGGACAGTGATGTTAGGCCCTACGAGCAGTACTTC
. | TRBJ2-5 | TRBV5-6 | . | CASSLITGEGGETQYF | TGTGCCAGCAGCTTGATAACGGGCGAGGGAGGAGAGACCCAGTACTTC
TRBD1 | TRBJ2-5 | TRBV7-3 | . | CASSRGTGAETQYF | TGTGCCAGCAGCCGCGGGACAGGGGCCGAGACCCAGTACTTC
TRBD2 | TRBJ2-7 | TRBV5-4 | once | CASSLGTSGPSYEQYF | TGTGCCAGCAGCCTTGGGACTAGCGGGCCATCCTACGAGCAGTACTTC
. | TRBJ1-1 | TRBV7-9 | . | CASSPPRNTEAFF | TGTGCCAGCAGCCCTCCCAGGAACACTGAAGCTTTCTTT
. | TRBJ1-3 | TRBV28 | . | CASSLPAYRTGNTIYF | TGTGCCAGCAGTTTACCCGCTTACAGGACCGGAAACACCATATATTTT
. | TRBJ1-3 | TRBV7-9 | . | CASSLELPGGTIYF | TGTGCCAGCAGCTTAGAACTACCTGGCGGCACCATATATTTT
. | TRBJ2-1 | TRBV27 | once | CASSLYGGLNEQFF | TGTGCCAGCAGTTTATACGGGGGACTGAATGAGCAGTTCTTC
TRBD1 | TRBJ1-1 | TRBV19 | few | CASTPQGKNTEAFF | TGTGCCAGTACCCCACAGGGGAAAAACACTGAAGCTTTCTTT
TRBD1 | TRBJ2-5 | TRBV11-2 | . | CASSLGTGLGILDF | TGTGCCAGCAGCTTAGGGACAGGGTTGGGAATTTTAGACTTC
TRBD2 | TRBJ2-3 | TRBV7-3 | . | CASSQLAGADTQYF | TGTGCCAGCAGCCAACTAGCGGGAGCAGATACGCAGTATTTT
TRBD1 | TRBJ1-4 | TRBV14 | . | CASSYGDSPNEKLFF | TGTGCCAGCAGCTACGGGGACAGCCCTAATGAAAAACTGTTTTTT
TRBD1 | TRBJ1-2 | TRBV28 | few | CASRDRALYGYTF | TGTGCCAGCAGGGACAGGGCGCTCTATGGCTACACCTTC
. | TRBJ2-1 | TRBV7-2 | . | CASSLAGGLKGRSSYNEQFF | TGTGCCAGCAGCTTAGCGGGAGGATTGAAGGGGAGAAGCTCCTACAATGAGCAGTTCTTC
TRBD2 | TRBJ2-7 | TRBV6-6 | . | CASSSGLYIEQYF | TGTGCCAGCAGCTCGGGACTATATATCGAGCAGTACTTC
. | TRBJ2-1 | TRBV19 | . | CASSIRTDVNEQFF | TGTGCCAGTAGTATTCGGACAGACGTCAATGAGCAGTTCTTC
. | TRBJ2-5 | TRBV5-1 | . | CASSSVNQETQYF | TGCGCCAGCAGCTCAGTGAACCAAGAGACCCAGTACTTC